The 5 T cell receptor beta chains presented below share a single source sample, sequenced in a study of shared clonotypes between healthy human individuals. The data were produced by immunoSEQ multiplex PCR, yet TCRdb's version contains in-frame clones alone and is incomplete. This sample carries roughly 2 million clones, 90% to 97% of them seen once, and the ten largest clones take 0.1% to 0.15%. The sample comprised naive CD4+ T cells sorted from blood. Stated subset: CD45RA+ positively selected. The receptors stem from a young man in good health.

CDR3 in DNA: TGTGCCAGCAGTGAAGCGCTAGATACGCAGTATTTT. Translation gives CASSEALDTQYF. This chain connects TRBV2 to TRBJ2-3, with unresolved D. Germline CDR1 is SNHLY and CDR2 is FYNNEI. This CDR3 contains 12 residues. V was clipped by 0 bases and J by 5 bases, with 3 bases between them.

DNA for the CDR3: TGTGCCAGCAGTGACAGTAGTCATTCTAGCGATGAGCAGTTCTTC. It codes for CASSDSSHSSDEQFF. V is TRBV6-4 and J is TRBJ2-1; D is perhaps TRBD2 (6 bases). This CDR3 comprises 15 residues. Germline CDR1 is MRHNA and CDR2 is SNTAGT. V shed 2 bases and J shed 8 bases, with 16 bases lying between them.

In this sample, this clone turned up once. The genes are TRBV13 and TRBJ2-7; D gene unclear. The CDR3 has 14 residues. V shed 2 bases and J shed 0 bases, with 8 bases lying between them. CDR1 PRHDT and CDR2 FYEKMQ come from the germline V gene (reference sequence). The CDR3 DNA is TGTGCCAGCAGCTTACGCAGAAACTCCTACGAGCAGTACTTC. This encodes CASSLRRNSYEQYF.

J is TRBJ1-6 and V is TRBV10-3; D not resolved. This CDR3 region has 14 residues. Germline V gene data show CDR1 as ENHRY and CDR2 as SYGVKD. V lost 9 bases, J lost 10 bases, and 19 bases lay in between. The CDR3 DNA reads TGTGCCATTACGGACGGCGGCTTCGGCTCACCCCTCCACTTT. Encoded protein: CAITDGGFGSPLHF.

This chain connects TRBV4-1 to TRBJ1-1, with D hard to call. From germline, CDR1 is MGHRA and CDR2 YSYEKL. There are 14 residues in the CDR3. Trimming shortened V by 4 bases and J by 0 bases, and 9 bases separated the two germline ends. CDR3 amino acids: CASSREALNTEAFF. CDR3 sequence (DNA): TGCGCCAGCAGCCGCGAAGCCTTGAACACTGAAGCTTTCTTT.